This T cell receptor (beta chain) derives from a study of blood T cell repertoires in COVID-19. For the study at large: Samples representing acute and convalescent COVID-19 were sourced from the United States, Italy and Spain.

A PCR-confirmed or clinician-diagnosed COVID-19 case had contacted exposed participants within 2 weeks of entry. Measured with immunoSEQ multiplex PCR; TCRdb has only the in-frame clones, and not every one. The profile shows around 200,000 clones, 75% to 90% of them singletons. V was clipped by 1 base and J by 13 bases, with 14 bases between them. Germline V CDR1 and CDR2: LGHNA, YNFKEQ. This CDR3 is 14 amino acids long. Sequenced sample: PBMCs or T cells enriched from blood (not recorded which). This sequence was found in a woman aged 30 to 39 who had been exposed to COVID-19. V and J are TRBV4-2 and TRBJ1-6, with no clear D. The CDR3 DNA follows: TGTGCCAGCAGCCAAGGTCGGGCGGGTTTTCCCCTCCACTTT. It specifies CASSQGRAGFPLHF.